This T cell receptor (beta chain) was profiled in a study of cytomegalovirus exposure and HLA in healthy donors. At collection, donors were nominally healthy, but unrecorded immune exposures were probable. The study, taken as a whole, reports: Reportedly, diagnosis of cytomegalovirus status by the classifier showed high specificity and sensitivity. Presence/absence analyses assumed roughly uniform sequencing depth across donors, which may not hold.

About this clone: Antigen specificity is unknown.

Germline CDR1 is LNHNV and CDR2 is YYDKDF (reference sequence). V dropped 1 base and J dropped 4; count of bases not matched to a gene: 3. This CDR3 is 14 amino acids long. Vbeta (60) and Jbeta (13) primers were used in the PCR. Assay used: immunoSEQ multiplex PCR; TCRdb lists only in-frame clones, some missing. The sample spans some 75,000 clones; the ten largest clones claim 0.83%. The material sequenced was PBMCs. The clonotype comes from a boy between 10 and 17 years old in good health and CMV-seronegative. The J gene is TRBJ1-2, the V gene TRBV15, with 7 bases matching TRBD1. As DNA, the CDR3 is TGTGCCACCAGCAGAGGGGGACAGTTCTATGGCTACACCTTC. This codes for CATSRGGQFYGYTF.